The 22 T cell receptor beta chains listed next were all sequenced from one sample in a study of technical replicates of blood from a handful of donors. Libraries were prepared by immunoSEQ multiplex PCR; TCRdb keeps only in-frame clonotypes and omits some of them. The table lists approximately 15,000 clones, around 87% of them singletons. Sequenced sample: PBMCs. These receptors all stem from a human donor in good health.

This sequence joins TRBV11-2 and TRBJ2-1, with 7 bases identical to TRBD1. Germline lookup yields CDR1 SGHAT and CDR2 FQNNGV. Trimming at V came to 1 base and at J to 6 bases, leaving 6 bases not matched to a gene. This CDR3 is 15 amino acids long. This CDR3 reads CASSLVQGVGNEQFF. CDR3 sequence (DNA): TGTGCCAGCAGCTTAGTCCAGGGGGTGGGCAATGAGCAGTTCTTC.

The chain is built from TRBV5-1 and TRBJ2-1; 15 nucleotides match TRBD2. The germline gives CDR1 SGHRS, CDR2 YFSETQ. The junction had 6 bases not matched to a gene; V was cut back by 4 bases and J by 7 bases. The CDR3 totals 16 residues. This CDR3 is CASSEGTSGRMNEQFF. DNA of the CDR3: TGCGCCAGCAGCGAGGGGACTAGCGGGAGGATGAATGAGCAGTTCTTC.

The CDR3 loop reads CASRDRGTDTQYF. The CDR3 DNA reads TGTGCCAGCCGGGACAGGGGAACAGATACGCAGTATTTT. The chain is built from TRBV11-3 and TRBJ2-3; 10 bases are shared with TRBD1. Trimming at V came to 8 bases and at J to 3 bases, leaving 2 bases not matched to a gene. This CDR3 region has 13 residues. The germline CDR1 and CDR2 sequences are SGHNT and YENEEA.

The rearrangement joins TRBV19 to TRBJ1-4; D not certain. The CDR3 has 13 residues. From germline, CDR1 is LNHDA and CDR2 SQIVND (reference sequence). V was clipped by 4 bases and J by 8 bases, with 11 bases between them. DNA for the CDR3: TGTGCCAGTAGTACTATTATTTGGGAAAAACTGTTTTTT. Encoded protein: CASSTIIWEKLFF.

The V and J genes are TRBV5-8 and TRBJ2-2; TRBD2 matches at 14 bases. The ends lost 5 bases at V and 4 bases at J; junction bases unmatched: 13. The CDR3 is 19 residues long. Germline loops: CDR1 SGHTS, CDR2 YDEGEE. CDR3 sequence reads: CASRSGTSGSGLSTGELFF. DNA for the CDR3: TGTGCCAGCAGGTCCGGGACTAGCGGGAGTGGGCTGAGCACCGGGGAGCTGTTTTTT.

The CDR3 DNA sequence: TGTGCCAGCATCCCTACAGTACCCACCGGGGAGCTGTTTTTT. It specifies CASIPTVPTGELFF. This sequence joins TRBV6-1 and TRBJ2-2, with D hard to call. Trimming left V 7 bases short and J 4 bases short, with 13 bases between. The CDR3 covers 14 residues. Germline V lookup: CDR1 MNHNS, CDR2 SASEGT.

This clone has only one observation. The gene calls are TRBV6-1 and TRBJ1-5; 8 bases are a match to TRBD1. In germline, CDR1 is MNHNS, CDR2 SASEGT. The CDR3 consists of 17 residues. The trim removed 5 bases at V and 5 bases at J, leaving 14 bases unmatched. The CDR3 here is CASSQGTGGWGDQPQHF. In DNA, the CDR3 is TGTGCCAGCAGTCAAGGGACAGGTGGGTGGGGAGATCAGCCCCAGCATTTT.

The rearrangement uses TRBV7-9 and TRBJ2-1; 10 positions match TRBD2. This CDR3 comprises 17 residues. Losses at the gene ends were 4 bases for V and 1 base for J; bases not matched to a gene: 7. The germline V gene has CDR1 SEHNR and CDR2 FQNEAQ (reference sequence). The DNA of the CDR3 is TGTGCCAGCAGCTCATGGACTAGCGGAATTTCCTACAATGAGCAGTTCTTC. Amino acid sequence: CASSSWTSGISYNEQFF.

This clone was observed a single time. The V call is TRBV6-6, the J call TRBJ2-7; 11 nucleotides align to TRBD2. Looked up from germline, CDR1 is MNHNY and CDR2 is SVGAGI (reference sequence). The CDR3 totals 14 residues. V was clipped by 5 bases and J by 4 bases; unmatched bases: 4. The CDR3 reads CASSLGLADYEQYF. As DNA, the CDR3 is TGTGCCAGCAGTCTGGGACTAGCGGATTACGAGCAGTACTTC.

CDR3 in DNA: TGTGCCAGCAGTTTAGGGGGGGGAGCAGAGCAGTACTTC. It yields the protein CASSLGGGAEQYF. The V call is TRBV28, the J call TRBJ2-7, with 7 bases fitting TRBD2. Looked up from germline, CDR1 is MDHEN and CDR2 is SYDVKM. Unmatched junction bases numbered 5, after V lost 2 bases and J lost 7 bases. The CDR3 is made up of 13 amino acids.

The chain joins TRBV9 to TRBJ2-2; 10 bases match TRBD1. V was pared by 1 base and J by 4 bases, with 1 base of the junction left unmatched. Germline CDR1 reads SGDLS; CDR2 reads YYNGEE. This CDR3 spans 15 amino acids. The CDR3 nucleotides read TGTGCCAGCAGCGTAAGGACAGGGGGCACCGGGGAGCTGTTTTTT. This encodes CASSVRTGGTGELFF.

The V call is TRBV2, the J call TRBJ2-1; the match to TRBD2 covers 13 bases. Germline V gene sequence: CDR1 SNHLY, CDR2 FYNNEI. V trimming: 6 bases; J trimming: 6 bases; junction bases outside the gene matches: 2. The CDR3 has 14 amino acids. CDR3 coding DNA: TGTGCCAGCAGGGGACTAGCGGGAAGCAATGAGCAGTTCTTC. Amino acid sequence: CASRGLAGSNEQFF.

The V and J genes are TRBV27 and TRBJ1-2, with 9 positions matching TRBD1. The V segment lost 6 bases and the J segment 4 bases; nucleotides outside the gene matches: 6. There are 14 residues in the CDR3. Germline CDR1 MNHEY, CDR2 SMNVEV (reference sequence). In nucleotides, the CDR3 is TGTGCCAGCAGCCCGGGGGGACAGGGCTATGGCTACACCTTC. It specifies CASSPGGQGYGYTF.

The chain carries TRBV5-1 and TRBJ2-2; the D gene is possibly TRBD1 (5 bases). There are 15 residues in the CDR3. V dropped 0 bases and J dropped 1 base, with 7 bases sitting between them. CDR1 is SGHRS and CDR2 is YFSETQ in the germline V gene. In nucleotides, the CDR3 is TGCGCCAGCAGCTTGGGGACAAAGAACACCGGGGAGCTGTTTTTT. It translates to CASSLGTKNTGELFF.

The table lists this clone with a few counts. The chain recombines TRBV2 with TRBJ2-1; 14 bases are shared with TRBD2. With 5 bases clipped from V and 6 bases from J, the junction kept 3 bases outside the gene matches. The CDR3 has 15 amino acids. CDR1 and CDR2 from the germline V gene are SNHLY and FYNNEI. The CDR3 sequence: CASSSTSGRVNEQFF. The CDR3 nucleotides read TGTGCCAGCAGTTCGACTAGCGGGAGGGTCAATGAGCAGTTCTTC.

The chain couples TRBV6-5 to TRBJ2-3; D perhaps matches TRBD2 (5 bases). The V and J ends lost 6 bases and 3 bases respectively, with 13 bases between them. The germline gives CDR1 MNHEY, CDR2 SVGAGI. The CDR3 contains 14 residues. CDR3 protein: CASRTGIWTDTQYF. The CDR3 nucleotides read TGTGCCAGCAGAACCGGGATTTGGACAGATACGCAGTATTTT.

The chain couples TRBV18 to TRBJ1-4, with 10 positions matching TRBD1. Trimming took 5 bases from V and 6 from J; bases not matched to a gene: 6. There are 15 residues in the CDR3. The V gene's germline CDR1 is KGHSH and CDR2 LQKENI. The CDR3: CASSDGTGADEKLFF. The CDR3 nucleotides are TGTGCCAGCTCAGACGGGACAGGGGCGGATGAAAAACTGTTTTTT.

This clone was counted a single time. V usage is TRBV5-4 and J usage is TRBJ2-3; 9 nucleotides match TRBD2. The V gene's germline CDR1 is SGHNT and CDR2 YYREEE (reference sequence). This CDR3 contains 17 residues. With V trimmed by 1 base and J by 0 bases, 6 bases remained unmatched. CDR3 sequence (DNA): TGTGCCAGCAGCTTGTTTCTAGCGGGATCTAGCACAGATACGCAGTATTTT. This translates into CASSLFLAGSSTDTQYF.

V gene TRBV6-1 combines with J gene TRBJ1-5, with TRBD1 matching over 8 bases. CDR3 size: 16 residues. Trimming at V came to 2 bases and at J to 6 bases, leaving 9 bases not matched to a gene. Germline-derived CDR1 and CDR2 are MNHNS and SASEGT. The DNA for the CDR3 is TGTGCCAGCAGTGAACTATATCTACAGGGGGGTCAGCCCCAGCATTTT. Translating it yields CASSELYLQGGQPQHF.

The chain joins TRBV7-9 to TRBJ2-1, with no clear D. This CDR3 contains 14 residues. Germline-derived CDR1 and CDR2 are SEHNR and FQNEAQ (reference sequence). The V gene lost 7 bases and the J gene lost 3 bases, with 13 bases spanning the gap. CDR3 sequence (DNA): TGTGCCAGCAAAGGTAAAGGAGACTACAATGAGCAGTTCTTC. Amino acid sequence: CASKGKGDYNEQFF.

The J gene is TRBJ1-2, the V gene TRBV18, with D possibly matching TRBD1 (5 bases). The V gene's germline CDR1 is KGHSH and CDR2 LQKENI. This CDR3 contains 14 residues. Trimming stripped 2 bases from V and 7 bases from J, with 14 bases between. The CDR3 DNA is TGTGCCAGCTCACCAGACCAAGTTAGGGGTGGCTACACCTTC. This sequence encodes CASSPDQVRGGYTF.

The chain links TRBV19 to TRBJ1-1; D unclear. Germline V gene data show CDR1 as LNHDA and CDR2 as SQIVND (reference sequence). With 4 bases removed from V and 3 bases from J, the gap between germline ends came to 9 bases. The length of the CDR3 is 13 residues. Here the CDR3 reads CASSRGFDTEAFF. The CDR3 DNA sequence: TGTGCCAGTAGTAGAGGGTTCGACACTGAAGCTTTCTTT.